A single sample is the source of the 9 T cell receptor beta chains below, sequenced in a study of Ad26.COV2.S vaccination and SARS-CoV-2 variants. The table came from immunoSEQ multiplex PCR; TCRdb's copy has only in-frame clones and leaves some out. The profile shows about 450,000 clones, 85% to 90% of them singletons. The treatment is: about 20 received Ad26.COV2.S at low or high dose, single or two shots; several received placebo; per-sample allocation not given. All samples were drawn on day 63, counting from the first vaccine or placebo injection. The sample here was peripheral blood, taken in a trial of Ad26.COV2.S vaccine versus placebo. The receptor source for this set is a person between 18 and 65 years old who received the Ad26.COV2.S COVID-19 vaccine or a placebo.

This chain joins TRBV12-3 or TRBV12-4 and TRBJ2-7; the D is unclear. The CDR3 runs to 12 residues. V was clipped by 1 base and J by 6 bases, with 7 bases between them. The CDR3 is CASSLEIGEQYF. CDR3 bases: TGTGCCAGCAGTTTAGAGATCGGCGAGCAGTACTTC.

This chain uses TRBV28 with TRBJ1-3; D is uncertain. The CDR3 contains 19 residues. Germline values: CDR1 MDHEN, CDR2 SYDVKM. Deletions cut 6 bases from V and 0 bases from J, with 24 bases between. As DNA, the CDR3 is TGTGCCAGCAGAGATCCGGACCCACATGCCATCCTCTCTGGAAACACCATATATTTT. It is translated as CASRDPDPHAILSGNTIYF.

The genes are TRBV6-2 or TRBV6-3 and TRBJ2-3; a weak D match, TRBD2 (5 bases). Germline CDR1 and CDR2: MNHEY and SVGEGT. This CDR3 is built from 16 residues. V was trimmed by 6 bases and J by 0 bases, leaving 16 bases between them. CDR3 DNA sequence: TGTGCCAGCAGCGAAACATTAGCGAGTAGCACAGATACGCAGTATTTT. Translated, it gives CASSETLASSTDTQYF.

This chain joins TRBV7-2 and TRBJ2-2, with 9 positions matching TRBD2. With V trimmed by 4 bases and J by 2 bases, 14 bases remained unmatched. Looked up from germline, CDR1 is SGHTA and CDR2 is FQGNSA. This CDR3 is built from 19 residues. CDR3 sequence: CASSSRAAGGPTNTGELFF. CDR3 DNA sequence: TGTGCCAGCAGCTCCCGGGCAGCGGGGGGCCCCACCAACACCGGGGAGCTGTTTTTT.

On this clone itself: A junction end diverges from the germline sequence, so it may reflect a read error. This sequence joins TRBV11-2 and TRBJ1-2, with 7 positions matching TRBD1. The CDR3 spans 16 residues. CDR1 is SGHAT and CDR2 is FQNNGV in the germline V gene. The CDR3 DNA reads TGTGCCAGCAGCCTAGACCCTAACAGGGGAACGAATGGCTACACCTTC. This gives the protein CASSLDPNRGTNGYTF.

J is TRBJ2-1 and V is TRBV6-2 or TRBV6-3, with D possibly TRBD2 on 6 matching bases. The CDR3 is 14 amino acids. Looked up from germline, CDR1 is MNHEY and CDR2 is SVGEGT. Trimming took off 6 bases at V and 5 bases at J, with 14 bases between the two ends. The CDR3 region has the DNA TGTGCCAGCAGCCACCTGGGACTGGACAATGAGCAGTTCTTC. Translated: CASSHLGLDNEQFF.

V gene TRBV30 combines with J gene TRBJ1-1, with D unresolved. The CDR3 length is 15 residues. Trimming took 7 bases from V and 2 from J, leaving 20 bases between them. From germline, CDR1 is GTSNPN and CDR2 SVGIG (reference sequence). The CDR3 bases are TGTGCCTATCAACCCGGGGAGGTGCTCAACACTGAAGCTTTCTTT. This sequence encodes CAYQPGEVLNTEAFF.

This clone came up once. The V and J genes are TRBV7-9 and TRBJ1-6; no reliable D call. The germline CDR1 and CDR2 sequences are SEHNR and FQNEAQ (reference sequence). Trimming took 1 base from V and 8 from J, leaving 0 bases between them. The CDR3 length is 11 residues. Written as DNA, the CDR3 is TGTGCCAGCAGCTTAGATTCACCCCTCCACTTT. Translating gives CASSLDSPLHF.

The chain joins TRBV5-1 to TRBJ2-3; TRBD1 is a possible D gene (5 bases). CDR1 and CDR2 (germline): SGHRS, YFSETQ. The CDR3 length is 15 residues. Deletions cut 0 bases from V and 0 bases from J, with 8 bases between. CDR3 sequence reads: CASSLGGPSTDTQYF. The CDR3 DNA sequence: TGCGCCAGCAGCTTGGGGGGCCCTAGCACAGATACGCAGTATTTT. Complete variable domain (other parts from reference TRBV5-1 and TRBJ2-3): KAGVTQTPRYLIKTRGQQVTLSCSPISGHRSVSWYQQTPGQGLQFLFEYFSETQRNKGNFPGRFSGRQFSNSRSEMNVSTLELGDSALYLCASSLGGPSTDTQYFGPGTRLTVL.